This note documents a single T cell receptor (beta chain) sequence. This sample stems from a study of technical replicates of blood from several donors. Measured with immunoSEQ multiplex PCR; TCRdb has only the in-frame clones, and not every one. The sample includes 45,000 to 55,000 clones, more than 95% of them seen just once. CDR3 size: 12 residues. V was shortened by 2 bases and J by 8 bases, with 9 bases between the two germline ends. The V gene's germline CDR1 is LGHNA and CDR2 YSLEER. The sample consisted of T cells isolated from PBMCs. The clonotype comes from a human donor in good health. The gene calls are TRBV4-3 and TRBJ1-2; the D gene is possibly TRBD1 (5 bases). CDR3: CASSQWEGGYTF. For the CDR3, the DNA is TGCGCCAGCAGCCAATGGGAGGGGGGCTACACCTTC.